What follows are 27 T cell receptor beta chains derived from one specimen sequenced in a study of cytomegalovirus exposure and HLA in healthy donors. The PCR ran on 60 Vbeta and 13 Jbeta primers. Sequencing was performed with immunoSEQ multiplex PCR; in TCRdb, only in-frame clones are kept and a portion is missing. The sample holds about 120,000 clones, under 90% seen once. Specimen: PBMCs. The receptors were gathered from a female donor in good health and CMV-seropositive.

The chain recombines TRBV7-6 with TRBJ1-6; 10 bases agree with TRBD1. The junction had 13 bases not matched to a gene; V was cut back by 5 bases and J by 0 bases. This CDR3 has 20 residues. The germline V gene encodes CDR1 SGHVS and CDR2 FNYEAQ. CDR3 bases: TGTGCCAGCAGCCTAGGGACGACAGGGGGCCGAAGCTCCTATAATTCACCCCTCCACTTT. Translating gives CASSLGTTGGRSSYNSPLHF.

The V and J genes are TRBV11-2 and TRBJ1-2; possibly TRBD1 for D (6 bases). Germline V gene sequence: CDR1 SGHAT, CDR2 FQNNGV. The V and J ends lost 1 base and 8 bases respectively, with 20 bases between them. This CDR3 has 16 amino acids. CDR3 sequence: CASSLGGIRGARGYTF. CDR3 DNA sequence: TGTGCCAGCAGCTTAGGAGGAATTCGGGGGGCGAGGGGCTACACCTTC. Variable domain in full (rest from reference TRBV11-2 and TRBJ1-2): EAGVAQSPRYKIIEKRQSVAFWCNPISGHATLYWYQQILGQGPKLLIQFQNNGVVDDSQLPKDRFSAERLKGVDSTLKIQPAKLEDSAVYLCASSLGGIRGARGYTFGSGTRLTVV.

The chain recombines TRBV9 with TRBJ2-2, with 10 bases fitting TRBD2. Germline values: CDR1 SGDLS, CDR2 YYNGEE. The J segment lost 3 bases and the V segment lost 0 bases, leaving 11 bases of the junction unmatched. CDR3 length: 19 amino acids. In DNA form, the CDR3 reads TGTGCCAGCAGCGTAGGATCCAGCGGGGGGGGAGTGTACACCGGGGAGCTGTTTTTT. As protein: CASSVGSSGGGVYTGELFF.

As to this clone: One end of the junction fails to match germline, which may point to a read error. The CDR3 protein is CASSLATGDRRSGANVLTF. CDR3 coding DNA: TGTGCTAGCAGCTTAGCGACAGGGGATCGTCGCTCTGGGGCCAACGTCCTGACTTTC. The chain recombines TRBV7-7 with TRBJ2-6; 8 positions match TRBD1. CDR3 size: 19 residues. CDR1 and CDR2 from the germline V gene are SSHAT and FNYEAQ (reference sequence).

The chain has TRBV10-3 and TRBJ1-4; D may be TRBD1 (5 bases). The CDR3 loop spans 15 amino acids. CDR1 ENHRY and CDR2 SYGVKD come from the germline V gene. V was shortened by 1 base and J by 8 bases, with 14 bases between the two germline ends. The CDR3 region is CAISEWSGDREKLFF. DNA of the CDR3: TGTGCCATCAGTGAGTGGTCGGGGGATCGGGAAAAACTGTTTTTT.

This rearrangement joins TRBV30 to TRBJ1-1; TRBD1 agrees at 7 bases. The CDR3 runs 12 residues. Germline V gene data show CDR1 as GTSNPN and CDR2 as SVGIG (reference sequence). V lost 0 bases to trimming and J lost 6 bases; unmatched junction nucleotides: 1. CDR3 sequence reads: CAWSVRGPEAFF. DNA for the CDR3: TGTGCCTGGAGTGTAAGGGGGCCTGAAGCTTTCTTT.

The chain couples TRBV2 to TRBJ2-7; no definite D call. V was trimmed by 0 bases and J by 5 bases, leaving 11 bases between them. The CDR3 extends over 14 amino acids. The germline gives CDR1 SNHLY, CDR2 FYNNEI. CDR3 loop: CASSEALLADEQYF. The DNA for the CDR3 is TGTGCCAGCAGTGAAGCGCTTCTGGCCGACGAGCAGTACTTC. Drawing the rest from reference TRBV2 and TRBJ2-7, the complete variable domain is EPEVTQTPSHQVTQMGQEVILRCVPISNHLYFYWYRQILGQKVEFLVSFYNNEISEKSEIFDDQFSVERPDGSNFTLKIRSTKLEDSAMYFCASSEALLADEQYFGPGTRLTVT.

CDR3 in amino acids: CASSLEQGRRMNTEAFF. CDR3 coding DNA: TGTGCCAGCAGCTTAGAACAGGGGAGAAGGATGAACACTGAAGCTTTCTTT. V gene TRBV13 combines with J gene TRBJ1-1; 7 bases align to TRBD1. The V and J ends lost 1 base and 0 bases, in that order; junction bases with no gene match: 8. This CDR3 is 17 amino acids long. Germline V lookup: CDR1 PRHDT, CDR2 FYEKMQ (reference sequence).

The chain employs TRBV18 and TRBJ1-2; 7 bases agree with TRBD1. Germline assignment: CDR1 KGHSH and CDR2 LQKENI. V shed 3 bases, J shed 3 bases, and the junction held 7 bases outside the gene matches. The CDR3 length is 15 residues. As DNA, the CDR3 is TGTGCCAGCTCACCTCAGGGGGGAGTTGACTATGGCTACACCTTC. Protein sequence: CASSPQGGVDYGYTF.

This clone was detected only once. The rearrangement uses TRBV9 and TRBJ2-3, with 10 bases identical to TRBD2. This CDR3 is 20 amino acids long. From germline, CDR1 is SGDLS and CDR2 YYNGEE. Trimming cost V 2 bases and J 0 bases; bases outside gene matches: 15. The CDR3 protein is CASSVRGSGGAFPSTDTQYF. The DNA for the CDR3 is TGTGCCAGCAGCGTGAGAGGAAGCGGGGGGGCATTCCCTAGCACAGATACGCAGTATTTT.

The chain employs TRBV9 and TRBJ1-1, with 7 bases aligning to TRBD1. Germline V gene sequence: CDR1 SGDLS, CDR2 YYNGEE. V was pared by 3 bases and J by 3 bases, with 5 bases of the junction left unmatched. The CDR3 spans 14 residues. The CDR3 DNA follows: TGTGCCAGCAGCGCCTCCGGGACAGACACTGAAGCTTTCTTT. Translation: CASSASGTDTEAFF.

The V gene is TRBV28, the J gene TRBJ2-3, with a possible D match to TRBD2 (6 bases). The CDR3 runs 14 residues. The germline V gene has CDR1 MDHEN and CDR2 SYDVKM. Between the trimmed V and J ends, which lost 6 bases and 7 bases, there was a span of 17 bases. In nucleotides, the CDR3 is TGTGCCAGCAGGGCCCCGGCTGGACTACATACGCAGTATTTT. As protein: CASRAPAGLHTQYF.

The chain has TRBV27 and TRBJ1-1; D gene uncertain. Germline V gene lookup returns CDR1 MNHEY and CDR2 SMNVEV (reference sequence). The V and J ends lost 4 bases and 5 bases respectively, with 14 bases between them. There are 14 residues in the CDR3. DNA of the CDR3: TGTGCCAGCAGTTCCCGGACTCTGTGGACTGAAGCTTTCTTT. Translated: CASSSRTLWTEAFF.

This chain joins TRBV19 and TRBJ2-7, with D maybe TRBD2 (5 bases). Germline CDR1 is LNHDA and CDR2 is SQIVND (reference sequence). CDR3 length equals 14 residues. Trimming took 3 bases from V and 1 from J, leaving 10 bases between them. CDR3 in DNA: TGTGCCAGTAGTATTGGCAGCGGTTCCTACGAGCAGTACTTC. It codes for CASSIGSGSYEQYF.

J is TRBJ1-6 and V is TRBV30, with D possibly being TRBD1 (5 bases). The CDR3 runs to 13 residues. Trimming removed 2 bases from V and 8 bases from J, with 10 bases in between. Germline V CDR1 and CDR2: GTSNPN, SVGIG (reference sequence). CDR3 DNA sequence: TGTGCCTGGAGTCGGGAGGGACATTCACCCCTCCACTTT. Residues: CAWSREGHSPLHF.

This rearrangement joins TRBV2 to TRBJ2-2, with TRBD2 matching 8 bases. The CDR3 sequence is 15 residues long. In germline, CDR1 is SNHLY, CDR2 FYNNEI. The V gene end was trimmed by 1 base and the J gene end by 4 bases; junction bases not matched to a gene: 2. In nucleotides, the CDR3 is TGTGCCAGCAGTGAAGTAGCGGGACCCACCGGGGAGCTGTTTTTT. This gives the protein CASSEVAGPTGELFF.

The chain joins TRBV6-5 to TRBJ2-3; TRBD2 aligns across 9 bases. CDR1 and CDR2 from the germline V gene are MNHEY and SVGAGI. The CDR3 length is 16 residues. Trimming removed 2 bases from V and 6 bases from J; junction bases left unmatched: 9. The CDR3 loop is CASSYIRSGGRDTQYF. For the CDR3, the DNA is TGTGCCAGCAGTTACATCCGGAGCGGGGGGCGCGATACGCAGTATTTT.

This clone is a singleton in its sample. The genes are TRBV7-8 and TRBJ2-2; 9 bases agree with TRBD2. Unmatched junction bases numbered 10, after V lost 4 bases and J lost 7 bases. CDR1 is SGHVS, CDR2 FQNEAQ, per germline. The CDR3 is made up of 16 amino acids. The CDR3 bases are TGTGCCAGCAGCTCGTCGGCGGGGGGGCTGGGCGGGGAGCTGTTTTTT. Protein: CASSSSAGGLGGELFF.

J is TRBJ1-5 and V is TRBV19, with TRBD1 identical over 7 bases. This CDR3 contains 16 residues. The junction had 5 bases not matched to a gene; V was cut back by 3 bases and J by 0 bases. Germline assignment: CDR1 LNHDA and CDR2 SQIVND (reference sequence). In nucleotides, the CDR3 is TGTGCCAGTAGTATCCACGGACAGGATAGCAATCAGCCCCAGCATTTT. Its protein is CASSIHGQDSNQPQHF.

The rearrangement uses TRBV27 and TRBJ1-4, with 7 bases that match TRBD1. CDR1 MNHEY and CDR2 SMNVEV come from the germline V gene (reference sequence). This CDR3 comprises 13 residues. With 3 bases clipped from V and 8 bases from J, the junction kept 3 bases outside the gene matches. The CDR3 DNA follows: TGTGCCAGCAGTTTGAGGGGACAGGAAAAACTGTTTTTT. Translation: CASSLRGQEKLFF.

A word on this clone: Its ends do not fully match the called genes, so a read error is possible. This chain uses TRBV7-3 with TRBJ2-7; TRBD1 aligns across 9 bases. CDR3 length equals 10 residues. From germline, CDR1 is SGHTA and CDR2 FQGTGA. The CDR3 region has the DNA TGTGCCAGCAGCCTGAAGACAGGGGGCTTC. This encodes CASSLKTGGF.

The gene calls are TRBV27 and TRBJ2-7; TRBD1 matches 9 bases. Germline V gene data show CDR1 as MNHEY and CDR2 as SMNVEV (reference sequence). With 3 bases clipped from V and 4 bases from J, the junction kept 10 bases outside the gene matches. The CDR3 totals 16 residues. The CDR3 is CASSFHAGTGLYEQYF. Here the CDR3 DNA reads TGTGCCAGCAGTTTCCATGCCGGGACAGGGCTGTACGAGCAGTACTTC.

This clone showed up just once. The chain is built from TRBV6-5 and TRBJ2-2; D unclear. Trimming removed 0 bases at V and 6 bases at J, with 5 bases between. There are 13 residues in the CDR3. Germline CDR1 MNHEY, CDR2 SVGAGI. CDR3 nucleotide sequence: TGTGCCAGCAGTTACTCCCCGGCCGGGGAGCTGTTTTTT. Translating it yields CASSYSPAGELFF.

The chain is built from TRBV7-3 and TRBJ2-7, with 7 nucleotides matching TRBD1. With 5 bases clipped from V and 2 bases from J, the junction kept 12 bases outside the gene matches. From germline, CDR1 is SGHTA and CDR2 FQGTGA. This CDR3 has 16 amino acids. The CDR3 here is CASSATGTKDAYEQYF. Here the CDR3 DNA reads TGTGCCAGCAGCGCGACAGGGACCAAAGATGCCTACGAGCAGTACTTC.

This sequence joins TRBV5-4 and TRBJ1-1; 8 bases match TRBD1. Trimming removed 6 bases from V and 0 bases from J; junction bases left unmatched: 10. CDR1 is SGHNT, CDR2 YYREEE, per germline (reference sequence). The CDR3 loop spans 16 amino acids. The CDR3: CASMRGQGGMNTEAFF. The CDR3 DNA reads as TGTGCCAGCATGCGCGGACAGGGTGGTATGAACACTGAAGCTTTCTTT.

This chain links TRBV9 with TRBJ2-7; TRBD2 might be the D (5 bases). This CDR3 contains 13 residues. The germline V gene encodes CDR1 SGDLS and CDR2 YYNGEE. V lost 4 bases and J lost 7, with 15 bases in between. In DNA form, the CDR3 reads TGTGCCAGCAGCCCCGGGATCTGGGAGGAGCAGTACTTC. Residues: CASSPGIWEEQYF.

The chain links TRBV5-1 to TRBJ2-5; D ambiguous. This CDR3 has 15 amino acids. Germline CDR1 reads SGHRS; CDR2 reads YFSETQ. Trimming removed 4 bases at V and 4 bases at J, with 17 bases between. The DNA of the CDR3 is TGCGCCAGCAGCCTTCAGGTGGGTCCTGGAGAGACCCAGTACTTC. Translating gives CASSLQVGPGETQYF.